Described below is a single T cell receptor beta chain sequence and its context. This clonotype showed up many times. Its antigen is not yet known. Qualities for individual bases were not recorded, and no much larger clone is one base off. From the cysteine up to the phenylalanine, the CDR3 has a length of 13 residues. This entry keeps only the CDR3 DNA: 39 bases, framed from base 1. V gives up 5 bases and J gives up 0 bases, and the segment between their germline ends measures 7 bases. Reading the germline V gene gives CDR1 SQVTM and CDR2 ANQGSEA. The record originates from a study of naive and memory T cell subsets (dated by TCRdb to between 2016 and 2019). In the study overall: Sorted naive and memory T cell subsets from peripheral blood were analyzed in the study using a UMI-based, open-source pipeline for TCR alpha and beta sequencing. The results of the functional CMV T cell responses matched the IgG serology results in every case. RNA was DNase-treated and reverse transcribed with TCR constant-region primers, mostly using SuperScript III. Broader findings and caveats from the paper: Gini index rose and Shannon and inverse Simpson diversity fell from naive through CM, EM and EMRA in both CD4 and CD8 cells. No ground truth was available to validate the repertoire findings for the naive and memory subsets. RNA-based TCR counts may be influenced by expression changes linked to T cell activation and differentiation. Single alpha or beta chain sequences, rather than paired alpha/beta receptors, were used to define clonotypes. Following error correction, more than 95% of naive TCR sequences occurred only once, which made naive abundance distributions much steeper than those of memory subsets. The abundance of TCRs followed a power law with an exponent that differed between naive and memory subsets yet stayed consistent across the three individuals. A few larger clonotypes were found in naive repertoires, especially CD8, and these larger clonotypes were possibly memory cells re-expressing CD45RA.

Separate amplification of TCR alpha and beta chain libraries was performed from the second PCR step onward. CMV status of each donor was established by measuring IFNgamma production from CD4+ T cells after fresh PBMCs were stimulated overnight with CMV viral lysate. CD4 T cells were positively selected with Miltenyi beads, followed by positive selection of CD8 T cells from the CD4-negative fraction. Cells were stained for CD3, CD4, CD8, CD45RA, CD27 and a live/dead dye and were sorted on a BD Aria II into four subsets based on CD45RA and CD27. A few healthy volunteers provided blood, and each donor's sample was split into CD4 and CD8 T cells and then further divided into four differentiation subsets. Roughly 120 ml of peripheral blood was collected from each donor, and PBMC were isolated from the blood using Ficoll-Paque PLUS density-gradient centrifugation. Sorted cells were lysed in RLT buffer, and RNA was extracted with a Qiagen RNeasy kit and stored at -80°C.

The receptor library was made with UMI-ligation and nested PCR. To cover both TRBC1 and TRBC2, the beta constant-region primer consisted of an equimolar mix of two oligonucleotides. The ligated cDNA went through four rounds of PCR with nested alpha and beta constant-region primers together with the SP2 primer. A single-stranded oligonucleotide carrying the SP2 primer and a 12-nucleotide UMI was ligated to the 3' end of the cDNA by T4 RNA ligase 1. The ligation reaction was kept at 16 degrees C for 20-24 hours. PCR2 was typically performed as a SYBR Green qPCR and was stopped at a predetermined threshold so that over-amplification was prevented. Apart from the first purification, every purification step used Agencourt AMPure XP magnetic beads. Library amounts were measured by Qubit and library quality was assessed on a TapeStation, where the main peak was expected at around 650 bp. Pooled libraries were sequenced on an Illumina MiSeq with v2 2x251 paired-end kits, typically giving about 0.95-2.2 million reads per sample. Each sample library was pooled at approximately 3.6 nM, and roughly 4.5-7% PhiX was included to improve cluster recognition. The authors' analysis ran thus. FASTQ reads processed by Demultiplexor were assigned V and J genes by Decombinator through tag matching that tolerated a single base-pair mismatch. Collapsinator relied on UMIs to fix sequencing errors as well as frequency errors caused by PCR heterogeneity. TCRs were translated and CDR3s were extracted from the conserved cysteine to the FGXG phenylalanine by CDR3Translator, with non-productive sequences being flagged. Gini, Shannon entropy and inverse Simpson indices were computed after subsampling the repertoires to the same number of UMI-defined TCRs. Power-law fits to clonotype abundance distributions were performed by maximum likelihood within the linear range. On one naive CD8 sample, the pipeline and MIGEC gave similar UMI counts, unique TCR numbers and clonal distributions. One analysis removed from the naive repertoire any naive TCRs that were also present in any memory subset from the same donor. A set of approximately 7,300 CMV-associated CDR3 sequences, compiled from VDJdb and a published dataset, was used to search the repertoires. Using fastp at Q25 and MiXCR, TCRdb reprocessed the public reads and kept productive beta chains. Rows with a matching CDR3 protein are joined into one entry that keeps the most common DNA and genes. The V and J calls shown here were made by TCRdb, not taken from the authors' results. For this sample the table gives 90,000 to 120,000 distinct CDR3 sequences, of which roughly 14% were detected only once. The top ten hold around 2.8% of the sample.

This receptor was obtained from a human donor in good health. The chain is made from TRBV29-1 and TRBJ2-2; the D gene could be TRBD1 or TRBD2, each one agreeing over 5 bases. Sequencing used naive CD8+ T cells from blood. This sample's cell subset or site label indicates: naive T cells, CD45RA high CD27+. The CDR3 amino acid sequence is: CSVLGANTGELFF. The DNA sequence is given as TGCAGCGTTCTGGGGGCGAACACCGGGGAGCTGTTTTTT.